The next 21 T cell receptor beta chains were all read from a single sample in a study of blood T cells in healthy people across ages. Using a J-beta primer mix together with a sample-barcoded 5' primer, a second PCR was run for about 7 to 12 cycles. From the 5' RACE reads, TCRdb called clonotypes with MiXCR, one entry per CDR3 protein. The data show 1.5 million to 2 million distinct CDR3 sequences, roughly 28% seen once. Sequencing was done on a sample of blood. The source of these receptors is a woman in her thirties in good health.

This clonotype has at least ten counts. An end of the junction does not agree with germline; a read error may underlie this. This chain connects TRBV4-1 to TRBJ2-5, with D uncertain. This CDR3 is built from 13 residues. Germline CDR1 and CDR2: MGHRA and YSYEKL. CDR3: CASSQVRGETRYF. The CDR3 DNA reads TGCGCCAGCAGCCAAGTGAGAGGAGAGACCCGGTACTTC.

The chain has TRBV20-1 and TRBJ2-3; 10 positions match TRBD2. This CDR3 region has 12 residues. V gave up 6 bases and J gave up 5 bases; unmatched junction bases: 2. In germline, CDR1 is DFQATT, CDR2 SNEGSKA (reference sequence). CDR3 in amino acids: CSAPSGRDTQYF. The CDR3 DNA reads TGCAGTGCCCCTAGCGGGAGAGATACGCAGTATTTT.

This clonotype was seen more than once but under ten times. The chain couples TRBV13 to TRBJ2-6, with TRBD1 as a possible D gene (6 bases). The CDR3 sequence is 18 residues long. The germline V and J ends were trimmed by 0 bases and 0 bases, with 12 bases remaining between them. Germline CDR1 PRHDT, CDR2 FYEKMQ (reference sequence). In nucleotides, the CDR3 is TGTGCCAGCAGCTTAGGTTTCAAGGGGGTCTCTGGGGCCAACGTCCTGACTTTC. It specifies CASSLGFKGVSGANVLTF.

The chain recombines TRBV3-1 with TRBJ1-1; D call uncertain. The CDR3 consists of 14 residues. Germline V gene lookup returns CDR1 LGHDT and CDR2 YNNKEL (reference sequence). V was cut by 6 bases and J by 1 base, with 12 bases left in between. CDR3 sequence: CASRRHTANTEAFF. Written as DNA, the CDR3 is TGTGCCAGCAGAAGACACACGGCGAACACTGAAGCTTTCTTT.

V gene TRBV12-3 or TRBV12-4 combines with J gene TRBJ1-1; D perhaps matches TRBD1 (5 bases). The V end lost 6 bases, the J end lost 8 bases, and 16 bases lay between the germline ends. This CDR3 is 13 amino acids long. The chain's CDR3 is CASSPLTESEAFF. The CDR3 DNA reads TGTGCCAGCAGCCCCTTGACAGAGAGCGAAGCTTTCTTT.

The V and J genes are TRBV12-3 or TRBV12-4 and TRBJ2-5; unclear D gene. Between the trimmed V and J ends, which lost 4 bases and 7 bases, there was a span of 19 bases. CDR3 length equals 15 residues. The CDR3 nucleotides are TGTGCCAGCAGTTCTACCGGAACCCGAGTGGGGACCCAGTACTTC. This translates into CASSSTGTRVGTQYF.

Turning to this clonotype: With a much larger clone just one base away, this may be a read error. For the CDR3, the DNA is TGTGCCAGCTCACCACCGGAGGCTCAAGAGACCCAGTACTTC. Protein sequence: CASSPPEAQETQYF. The rearrangement joins TRBV18 to TRBJ2-5; maybe TRBD2 (5 bases). Germline CDR1 reads KGHSH; CDR2 reads LQKENI. Trimming removed 0 bases from V and 2 bases from J, with 7 bases in between. This CDR3 contains 14 residues.

CDR3 protein: CASRSSHFSGPNEQFF. The DNA for the CDR3 is TGTGCCAGCAGGTCCTCCCACTTTAGCGGGCCCAATGAGCAGTTCTTC. The chain links TRBV7-2 to TRBJ2-1; 7 bases fit TRBD2. The CDR3 runs 16 residues. Germline-derived CDR1 and CDR2 are SGHTA and FQGNSA. V dropped 6 bases and J dropped 6; count of bases not matched to a gene: 14.

In regard to this clonotype: An end of the junction differs from the germline gene, which may be a read error. The chain joins TRBV14 to TRBJ2-1, with 9 positions matching TRBD1. The J call is uncertain, as TRBJ2-7 better fits the DNA end. The CDR3 is 15 amino acids. Germline CDR1 is SGHDN and CDR2 is FVKESK. The CDR3 protein is CASGHKLQGAREQYF. The CDR3 region has the DNA TGTGCCAGCGGCCACAAACTACAGGGGGCGCGGGAGCAGTACTTC.

A few counts support this clonotype. The J gene is TRBJ2-1, the V gene TRBV6-5; no clear D gene. CDR1 and CDR2 from the germline V gene are MNHEY and SVGAGI. This CDR3 spans 12 amino acids. The V and J ends lost 2 bases and 13 bases respectively, with 12 bases between them. The CDR3 reads CASSYDQETQFF. The CDR3 DNA reads TGTGCCAGCAGTTACGATCAAGAGACCCAGTTCTTC.

This clonotype appeared once. V usage is TRBV21-1 and J usage is TRBJ1-5. TRBV21-1 is recorded as a pseudogene. This CDR3 region has 15 residues. The CDR3 spells CASSKASQGLGPQHF. The CDR3 DNA reads TGTGCCAGCAGCAAAGCCTCGCAGGGCCTGGGGCCCCAGCATTTT.

There are a few counts of this clonotype. The gene calls are TRBV5-5 and TRBJ2-1; D possibly corresponds to TRBD1 (6 bases). The CDR3 extends over 14 amino acids. Trimming shortened V by 3 bases and J by 12 bases, and 19 bases separated the two germline ends. The germline gives CDR1 SGHKS, CDR2 YYEKEE (reference sequence). The CDR3 sequence: CASSSTDSPLGQFF. CDR3 coding DNA: TGTGCCAGCAGCTCAACGGACAGCCCCCTAGGGCAGTTCTTC.

J is TRBJ1-2 and V is TRBV7-9; D gene uncertain. Germline V gene data show CDR1 as SEHNR and CDR2 as FQNEAQ (reference sequence). V lost 1 base, J lost 13 bases, and 16 bases lay in between. The CDR3 is 13 amino acids. This CDR3 is CASSLVLGRGPTF. For the CDR3, the DNA is TGTGCCAGCAGCTTAGTTTTGGGCCGAGGGCCCACCTTC.

The V and J genes are TRBV12-3 or TRBV12-4 and TRBJ2-2, with a weak D call TRBD1 (5 bases). V was shortened by 3 bases and J by 6 bases, with 14 bases between the two germline ends. The CDR3 extends over 15 amino acids. Here the CDR3 DNA reads TGTGCCAGCAGTTTGGGGCCAGGGTATGCCGGGGAGCTGTTTTTT. Translation: CASSLGPGYAGELFF.

J is TRBJ2-1 and V is TRBV9; either TRBD1 or TRBD2 may supply D (6 bases each). Trimming pared 0 bases from V and 9 bases from J, leaving 16 bases between. The CDR3 totals 15 residues. Germline values: CDR1 SGDLS, CDR2 YYNGEE. Here the CDR3 DNA reads TGTGCCAGCAGCGTAGTGGGGGGCAATCGTGGTGAGCAGTTCTTC. Amino acids: CASSVVGGNRGEQFF.

J is TRBJ1-5 and V is TRBV4-1; 8 positions match TRBD1. The junction had 6 bases not matched to a gene; V was cut back by 6 bases and J by 2 bases. Germline V CDR1 and CDR2: MGHRA, YSYEKL. This CDR3 contains 15 residues. CDR3: CASRTTGVGNQPQHF. In DNA, the CDR3 is TGCGCCAGCAGAACGACAGGGGTTGGCAATCAGCCCCAGCATTTT.

Worth noting for this clonotype: Without the conserved terminal phenylalanine or tryptophan, this CDR3 likely stems from a read error. The DNA of the CDR3 is TGTGCCAGCAGTTTCGGGTGGGGTAGCACAGATACGCAGTATTCT. Protein sequence: CASSFGWGSTDTQYS. This chain uses TRBV12-3 or TRBV12-4 with TRBJ2-3; no reliable D call. The CDR3 is 15 residues long. V lost 3 bases, J lost 0 bases, and 10 bases lay in between.

This clonotype was found a few times. V gene TRBV5-1 combines with J gene TRBJ2-5; tentatively, D is TRBD1 or TRBD2 (6 bases each). The CDR3 spans 14 residues. The germline V gene has CDR1 SGHRS and CDR2 YFSETQ. Trimming pared 4 bases from V and 5 bases from J, leaving 15 bases between. CDR3 bases: TGCGCCAGCAGCGTGAGGGGGGTTGGGGAGACCCAGTACTTC. This codes for CASSVRGVGETQYF.

There are many counts of this clonotype. This chain uses TRBV7-9 with TRBJ2-1; D call uncertain. Germline CDR1 SEHNR, CDR2 FQNEAQ (reference sequence). The V end was cut by 7 bases, the J end by 5 bases, with 15 bases between. The CDR3 contains 14 residues. In nucleotides, the CDR3 is TGTGCCAGCACCACTCAACATGGGCACAATGAGCAGTTCTTC. This sequence encodes CASTTQHGHNEQFF. Together with reference TRBV7-9 and TRBJ2-1, the CDR3 gives the full variable domain: DTGVSQNPRHKITKRGQNVTFRCDPISEHNRLYWYRQTLGQGPEFLTYFQNEAQLEKSRLLSDRFSAERPKGSFSTLEIQRTEQGDSAMYLCASTTQHGHNEQFFGPGTRLTVL.

V is TRBV12-3 or TRBV12-4 and J is TRBJ1-2, with no clear D. The CDR3 is 13 residues long. Trimming left V 5 bases short and J 5 bases short, with 12 bases between. DNA of the CDR3: TGTGCCAGCAGTCCAGAAAGTCTTTATGGCTACACCTTC. This encodes CASSPESLYGYTF.

The chain carries TRBV7-6 and TRBJ2-1, with 11 bases identical to TRBD2. CDR1 is SGHVS, CDR2 FNYEAQ, per germline. The trim removed 6 bases at V and 9 bases at J, leaving 7 bases unmatched. There are 14 residues in the CDR3. CDR3 region: CASRQTSGGTEQFF. CDR3 in DNA: TGTGCCAGCAGACAAACTAGCGGGGGTACTGAGCAGTTCTTC.